Shown below are 13 T cell receptor beta chains from a single sample sequenced in a study of blood T cell repertoires in COVID-19. Generated by immunoSEQ multiplex PCR, the TCRdb table keeps only in-frame clones and is missing some. The table lists 95,000 to 100,000 clones, 70% to 85% of them singletons, with about 10% in the top ten. Sequencing was done on a sample of peripheral blood. The receptors originated from a man between 65 and 85 years old with acute or convalescent COVID-19.

This clone has more than one count but fewer than ten. J is TRBJ1-3 and V is TRBV3-1 (or the pseudogene TRBV3-2), with D perhaps TRBD1 (5 bases). CDR3 length: 13 amino acids. V lost 2 bases, J lost 7 bases, and 9 bases lay in between. Germline loops: CDR1 LGHDT, CDR2 YNNKEL (reference sequence). CDR3 DNA sequence: TGTGCCAGCAGCCAACGCCCAGGGAACACCATATATTTT. This codes for CASSQRPGNTIYF.

The DNA for the CDR3 is TGTGCCACCAGCAGTGGGGGGGCAAACACTGAAGCTTTCTTT. As protein: CATSSGGANTEAFF. The rearrangement links TRBV15 to TRBJ1-1; D might be TRBD1 (6 bases). CDR1 LNHNV and CDR2 YYDKDF come from the germline V gene (reference sequence). This CDR3 spans 14 amino acids. V was clipped by 3 bases and J by 2 bases, with 10 bases between them.

The rearrangement uses TRBV11-3 and TRBJ1-1; D is uncertain. Germline V CDR1 and CDR2: SGHNT, YENEEA. Trimming stripped 3 bases from V and 5 bases from J, with 13 bases between. This CDR3 is built from 14 residues. CDR3 amino acids: CASSLSGFRTEAFF. In DNA, the CDR3 is TGTGCCAGCAGCTTGTCGGGGTTTCGGACTGAAGCTTTCTTT.

DNA for the CDR3: TGTGCCAGCAGCTTCGCGGAAACTAATGAAAAACTGTTTTTT. This encodes CASSFAETNEKLFF. The V gene is TRBV7-8, the J gene TRBJ1-4; no definite D call. The V end was cut by 3 bases, the J end by 1 base, with 6 bases between. This CDR3 has 14 amino acids. Germline assignment: CDR1 SGHVS and CDR2 FQNEAQ.

This chain uses TRBV19 with TRBJ2-1; 11 bases line up with TRBD2. Germline-derived CDR1 and CDR2 are LNHDA and SQIVND (reference sequence). The V segment lost 3 bases and the J segment 8 bases; nucleotides outside the gene matches: 15. The CDR3 sequence is 18 residues long. Here the CDR3 reads CASSMGRGIAGGPHEQFF. The CDR3 nucleotides are TGTGCCAGTAGTATGGGTCGAGGAATAGCGGGGGGGCCCCATGAGCAGTTCTTC.

The rearrangement links TRBV7-9 to TRBJ2-1; 7 nucleotides match TRBD1. Germline CDR1 reads SEHNR; CDR2 reads FQNEAQ (reference sequence). J gave up 1 base and V 0 bases, and 0 bases lay outside the gene matches. The CDR3 sequence is 15 residues long. The CDR3 nucleotides are TGTGCCAGCAGCTTAGCGGGACAGTCCTACAATGAGCAGTTCTTC. It encodes CASSLAGQSYNEQFF.

The chain employs TRBV3-1 (or the pseudogene TRBV3-2) and TRBJ1-2; TRBD1 matches at 9 bases. The CDR3 runs 15 residues. J was trimmed by 6 bases and V by 3 bases; bases with no gene match: 8. Germline CDR1 LGHDT, CDR2 YNNKEL (reference sequence). CDR3 DNA: TGTGCCAGCAGCCATAGACAGGGGGGATCGGATGGCTACACCTTC. Translated, it gives CASSHRQGGSDGYTF.

The genes are TRBV5-1 and TRBJ1-1, with D possibly being TRBD1 (5 bases). V was pared by 0 bases and J by 7 bases, with 13 bases between. The CDR3 has 14 amino acids. Germline V gene data show CDR1 as SGHRS and CDR2 as YFSETQ. The CDR3 reads CASSLASGHFEAFF. In nucleotides, the CDR3 is TGCGCCAGCAGCTTGGCGTCAGGGCATTTTGAAGCTTTCTTT.

The chain carries TRBV30 and TRBJ1-2; possible D gene TRBD1, 6 bases. The germline V gene encodes CDR1 GTSNPN and CDR2 SVGIG (reference sequence). The CDR3 contains 13 residues. V was clipped by 4 bases and J by 8 bases, with 17 bases between them. The DNA for the CDR3 is TGTGCCTGGACCCATGGGGGGGCATTGGGCTACACCTTC. This codes for CAWTHGGALGYTF.

The chain joins TRBV5-1 to TRBJ2-7, with D perhaps matching TRBD2 (5 bases). The CDR3 has 14 residues. Trimming removed 1 base from V and 0 bases from J, with 8 bases in between. Germline V CDR1 and CDR2: SGHRS, YFSETQ. This chain's CDR3 is CASSLTGSSYEQYF. The CDR3 DNA reads as TGCGCCAGCAGCTTGACTGGGAGCTCCTACGAGCAGTACTTC.

The chain joins TRBV2 to TRBJ1-5; 9 nucleotides line up with TRBD1. Germline V CDR1 and CDR2: SNHLY, FYNNEI. The CDR3 is 14 residues long. The V and J ends lost 6 bases and 3 bases, in that order; junction bases with no gene match: 3. The CDR3: CASSGQGINQPQHF. The DNA of the CDR3 is TGTGCCAGCAGCGGACAGGGGATCAATCAGCCCCAGCATTTT.

The genes are TRBV18 and TRBJ2-1; no clear D. With 2 bases removed from V and 6 bases from J, the gap between germline ends came to 11 bases. Germline CDR1 reads KGHSH; CDR2 reads LQKENI. The CDR3 totals 14 residues. The CDR3 sequence is CASSPVLGVNEQFF. CDR3 in DNA: TGTGCCAGCTCACCAGTCCTAGGCGTCAATGAGCAGTTCTTC.

The CDR3 coding sequence is TGTGCCAGCAGTCCACGACAGGGGGTGAACACTGAAGCTTTCTTT. It yields the protein CASSPRQGVNTEAFF. The chain couples TRBV27 to TRBJ1-1; 9 bases line up with TRBD1. Germline V gene sequence: CDR1 MNHEY, CDR2 SMNVEV (reference sequence). CDR3 size: 15 residues. Germline trimming cut 5 bases from V and 0 bases from J; bases unmatched to any gene: 4.